A single sample gave rise to the 18 T cell receptor beta chains below, sequenced in a study of radiotherapy plus CTLA-4 blockade in lung cancer. Generated by immunoSEQ multiplex PCR, the TCRdb table keeps only in-frame clones and is missing some. The repertoire holds over 60,000 clones, with roughly 84% as singletons. Here the sequenced sample was peripheral blood, taken from a patient treated with radiotherapy plus ipilimumab. The receptors were gathered from a human donor with non-small cell lung cancer that progressed on radiotherapy plus ipilimumab.

The chain employs TRBV5-1 and TRBJ2-1; 7 bases match TRBD1. The J segment lost 5 bases and the V segment lost 2 bases, leaving 7 bases of the junction unmatched. This CDR3 is built from 15 residues. The V gene's germline CDR1 is SGHRS and CDR2 YFSETQ. The CDR3 coding sequence is TGCGCCAGCAGCTTTTACCCAGGGGGTAACAATGAGCAGTTCTTC. Residues: CASSFYPGGNNEQFF.

The chain carries TRBV11-1 and TRBJ2-1; D remains ambiguous. The CDR3 totals 13 residues. V lost 3 bases and J lost 7, with 10 bases in between. Germline lookup yields CDR1 SGHAT and CDR2 FQDESV (reference sequence). CDR3 protein: CASSFGAWNEQFF. CDR3 nucleotide sequence: TGTGCCAGCAGCTTTGGTGCCTGGAATGAGCAGTTCTTC.

Worth noting for this clone: A junction end diverges from the germline sequence, so it may reflect a read error. V is TRBV7-7 and J is TRBJ2-5; TRBD2 matches at 11 bases. CDR3 length: 17 amino acids. The germline V gene encodes CDR1 SSHAT and CDR2 FNYEAQ (reference sequence). The CDR3 bases are TGTGCTAGCAGCCGACTTGGACCGGGACTAGCGGAAGAGACCCAGTACTTC. Translating it yields CASSRLGPGLAEETQYF.

V usage is TRBV2 and J usage is TRBJ1-5, with 9 positions matching TRBD1. The CDR3 extends over 16 amino acids. Looked up from germline, CDR1 is SNHLY and CDR2 is FYNNEI. V lost 4 bases and J lost 4; bases outside the gene matches: 8. As DNA, the CDR3 is TGTGCCAGCAGTGGGCAGGACAGGGGCCGGAATCAGCCCCAGCATTTT. It yields the protein CASSGQDRGRNQPQHF.

Remarks on this clone: Other DNA sequences from this sample encode an identical CDR3 as well. The V and J genes are TRBV6-1 and TRBJ2-7; D ambiguous. Germline V lookup: CDR1 MNHNS, CDR2 SASEGT. The CDR3 spans 12 residues. V was clipped by 1 base and J by 3 bases, with 4 bases between them. DNA for the CDR3: TGTGCCAGCAGTGAAGGAAGCTACGAGCAGTACTTC. Translating it yields CASSEGSYEQYF.

The V call is TRBV6-5, the J call TRBJ1-2; 7 bases fit TRBD1. The germline gives CDR1 MNHEY, CDR2 SVGAGI. This CDR3 contains 14 residues. V was pared by 5 bases and J by 4 bases, with 7 bases of the junction left unmatched. The DNA of the CDR3 is TGTGCCAGCAGTCCTCAGGGGGTCATCTATGGCTACACCTTC. This encodes CASSPQGVIYGYTF.

This clone was detected only once. The chain recombines TRBV12-2 with TRBJ1-1; the table's D call of TRBD1 was not tested on the DNA. TRBV12-2 is labeled a pseudogene. The CDR3 extends over 16 amino acids. The CDR3 bases are TGTGCAAGTCGCTTTCGGCACCCTCTTACAGACACTGAAGCTTTCTTT. It yields the protein CASRFRHPLTDTEAFF.

As to this clone: The same CDR3 arises from other DNA sequences in this sample as well. The gene calls are TRBV29-1 and TRBJ2-5; D call uncertain. The CDR3 length is 13 residues. Germline CDR1 is SQVTM and CDR2 is ANQGSEA. Trimming stripped 3 bases from V and 0 bases from J, with 8 bases between. The CDR3 DNA reads TGCAGCGTTGATCGTAACTACCAAGAGACCCAGTACTTC. This gives the protein CSVDRNYQETQYF.

The chain joins TRBV4-2 to TRBJ2-3; TRBD2 agrees at 10 bases. Trimming cost V 1 base and J 1 base; bases outside gene matches: 5. This CDR3 contains 17 residues. Germline CDR1 and CDR2: LGHNA and YNFKEQ. The CDR3 reads CASSQAATSGGTDTQYF. In DNA, the CDR3 is TGTGCCAGCAGCCAAGCTGCTACTAGCGGGGGCACAGATACGCAGTATTTT.

The chain recombines TRBV10-3 with TRBJ1-2; no clear D gene. CDR1 and CDR2 (germline): ENHRY, SYGVKD. The CDR3 covers 13 residues. Trimming took off 7 bases at V and 3 bases at J, with 12 bases between the two ends. The CDR3 here is CAITGYLDYGYTF. CDR3 nucleotide sequence: TGTGCCATCACCGGCTACCTCGACTATGGCTACACCTTC.

This clone was seen only once. V gene TRBV27 combines with J gene TRBJ1-3; D is perhaps TRBD1 (5 bases). The CDR3 totals 17 residues. Deletions cut 0 bases from V and 0 bases from J, with 12 bases between. CDR1 and CDR2 (germline): MNHEY, SMNVEV (reference sequence). DNA of the CDR3: TGTGCCAGCAGTTTATCGATCCAGACAGTCTCTGGAAACACCATATATTTT. Protein sequence: CASSLSIQTVSGNTIYF.

V is TRBV11-2 and J is TRBJ1-2; D may be TRBD1 (6 bases). The length of the CDR3 is 14 residues. V dropped 7 bases and J dropped 0 bases, with 12 bases sitting between them. The germline V gene encodes CDR1 SGHAT and CDR2 FQNNGV. CDR3 loop: CASKTGIANYGYTF. CDR3 nucleotide sequence: TGTGCCAGCAAAACAGGGATAGCTAACTATGGCTACACCTTC.

This chain links TRBV4-2 with TRBJ2-1; TRBD2 matches at 8 bases. V lost 4 bases and J lost 3; bases outside the gene matches: 8. The CDR3 spans 16 residues. Germline values: CDR1 LGHNA, CDR2 YNFKEQ. The CDR3 region has the DNA TGTGCCAGCAGCCCCAAGTTAGCGGGACGCTACAATGAGCAGTTCTTC. It yields the protein CASSPKLAGRYNEQFF.

This clone occurred once. The chain is built from TRBV4-1 and TRBJ2-2; D remains unclear. The ends were cut back, 0 bases at V and 0 bases at J, with 20 bases in the middle. CDR1 is MGHRA and CDR2 is YSYEKL in the germline V gene. This CDR3 has 20 residues. The CDR3 region is CASSQDMRLRLISNTGELFF. The CDR3 nucleotides read TGCGCCAGCAGCCAAGACATGCGGTTGCGGTTAATCTCGAACACCGGGGAGCTGTTTTTT.

The chain combines TRBV9 with TRBJ2-3, with 10 bases aligning to TRBD2. The CDR3 contains 16 residues. The germline V gene encodes CDR1 SGDLS and CDR2 YYNGEE. The ends lost 3 bases at V and 3 bases at J; junction bases unmatched: 7. CDR3: CASSAASGRNTDTQYF. In nucleotides, the CDR3 is TGTGCCAGCAGCGCAGCTAGCGGGAGAAATACAGATACGCAGTATTTT.

This clone has a single count. The gene calls are TRBV5-1 and TRBJ2-7; D is undetermined. Germline CDR1 reads SGHRS; CDR2 reads YFSETQ. V was trimmed by 0 bases and J by 3 bases, leaving 10 bases between them. This CDR3 contains 14 residues. The CDR3 spells CASSLDETGYEQYF. CDR3 DNA sequence: TGCGCCAGCAGCTTGGACGAGACCGGCTACGAGCAGTACTTC.

The rearrangement links TRBV6-4 to TRBJ1-5; no firm D call. The CDR3 consists of 17 residues. Germline CDR1 reads MRHNA; CDR2 reads SNTAGT. V was cut by 0 bases and J by 2 bases, with 14 bases left in between. The CDR3: CASSDSMRPDCNQPQHF. The DNA of the CDR3 is TGTGCCAGCAGTGACTCGATGAGACCGGACTGCAATCAGCCCCAGCATTTT.

The V and J genes are TRBV27 and TRBJ2-1, with 11 bases identical to TRBD2. After removal of 8 bases from V and 8 bases from J, the junction contained 11 bases not matched to a gene. This CDR3 has 15 amino acids. CDR1 is MNHEY and CDR2 is SMNVEV in the germline V gene (reference sequence). The CDR3 is CASGQDLAGGDEQFF. CDR3 sequence (DNA): TGTGCCAGCGGTCAAGACCTAGCGGGAGGCGATGAGCAGTTCTTC.